The present T cell receptor beta chain was sequenced within a study of cytomegalovirus exposure and HLA in healthy donors. Regarding the study as a whole: Some V segments (TRBV6-2 and TRBV6-3 among them) were excluded as indistinguishable. In a later analysis, V- and J-gene trimming of beta chains associated with a DCLRE1C missense variant, replicated independently.

Points on this clone: No antigen is known for it.

When sampled, the donors appeared nominally healthy, though they likely had unrecorded immune exposures. PCR amplification relied on 60 Vbeta primers (plus 13 Jbeta primers). Assay used: immunoSEQ multiplex PCR; TCRdb lists only in-frame clones, some missing. The sample carries 70,000 to 95,000 clones, roughly 80% recorded once. CDR1 and CDR2 from the germline V gene are SNHLY and FYNNEI. Trimming took off 6 bases at V and 5 bases at J, with 16 bases between the two ends. There are 14 residues in the CDR3. This rearrangement joins TRBV2 to TRBJ1-1; D may be TRBD1 (5 bases). The TCR was taken from a man aged 30-40 years in good health and CMV-seropositive. Sequencing was done on a sample of PBMCs. The CDR3 DNA reads TGTGCCAGCAGCCGGGGGACCGGTTGGACTGAAGCTTTCTTT. Protein sequence: CASSRGTGWTEAFF.